These T cell receptor beta chains were read from a single sample in a study of blood T cells in healthy people across ages. TCRdb re-derived calls from the 5' RACE reads in MiXCR, one entry per CDR3 protein. The table shows around 500,000 distinct CDR3 sequences, with 27% occurring only once. Another study also made use of these data, one on T cells of mothers and their children.

Sequenced material: blood. These receptors came from a boy aged 2 to 9 in good health. Each CDR3 is given with its conserved first and last residue. The D gene is left open where the match is weak. Not all rows give a size; the values are once, few, many and, for expanded clones, a class.

abundance	v_gene	j_gene	d_gene	CDR3aa	CDR3nt
few	TRBV11-2	TRBJ2-2	.	CASSPTTPNTGELFF	TGTGCCAGTAGCCCCACGACGCCGAACACCGGGGAGTTGTTTTTT
.	TRBV6-2/TRBV6-3	TRBJ2-2	TRBD2	CASSLGLAAVPTGELFF	TGTGCTAGCAGTTTGGGACTAGCCGCGGTTCCCACCGGGGAGCTGTTTTTT
few	TRBV7-8	TRBJ2-3	TRBD2	CASSTRETITDTQYF	TGTGCCAGCAGCACGCGGGAGACTATCACAGATACGCAGTATTTT
few	TRBV5-1	TRBJ2-5	TRBD2	CASSARLAGEETQYF	TGCGCCAGCAGCGCTCGACTAGCGGGGGAAGAGACCCAGTACTTC
.	TRBV6-2/TRBV6-3	TRBJ2-2	TRBD2	CASSSPGLAGGQNTGELFF	TGTGCCAGCAGTTCTCCCGGACTAGCGGGGGGCCAGAACACCGGGGAGCTGTTTTTT
few	TRBV20-1	TRBJ1-1	TRBD1	CSARATTGGLTEAFF	TGCAGTGCTAGAGCGACGACAGGGGGGCTCACTGAAGCTTTCTTT
few	TRBV12-3/TRBV12-4	TRBJ1-2	.	CASTFTEQYGYTF	TGTGCCAGCACCTTTACAGAACAATATGGCTACACCTTC
.	TRBV27	TRBJ1-6	.	CASSFRLTGTNSPLHF	TGTGCCAGCAGTTTCCGGCTGACAGGCACTAATTCCCCCCTCCACTTT
few	TRBV11-2	TRBJ2-1	.	CASSLVSSYEQFF	TGTGCCAGCAGCTTAGTAAGTAGCTATGAGCAGTTCTTC
.	TRBV6-6	TRBJ1-4	TRBD1	CASSYGTGGNEKLFF	TGTGCCAGCAGTTACGGGACAGGAGGGAATGAAAAACTGTTTTTT
.	TRBV12-3/TRBV12-4	TRBJ2-3	.	CASRWGRDTDTQYF	TGTGCCAGCAGGTGGGGCAGGGATACAGATACGCAGTATTTT
.	TRBV5-1	TRBJ2-5	.	CASSFGKGGRETQYF	TGCGCCAGCAGCTTCGGCAAGGGAGGTCGAGAGACCCAGTACTTC
.	TRBV21-1	TRBJ2-1	.	CASSKTAGRKAYNEQFF	TGTGCCAGCAGCAAAACCGCGGGACGTAAAGCCTACAATGAGCAGTTCTTC
.	TRBV20-1	TRBJ1-2	.	CSARPFSRQAPTWGYTF	TGCAGTGCTAGACCCTTTTCCCGACAGGCACCGACGTGGGGCTACACCTTC
many	TRBV7-9	TRBJ1-4	.	CASSLDPIKGEKLFF	TGTGCCAGCAGCTTAGATCCAATCAAGGGTGAAAAACTGTTTTTT
few	TRBV12-3/TRBV12-4	TRBJ2-1	TRBD2	CASSSGRASYNEQFF	TGTGCCAGCAGTAGCGGGAGAGCATCCTACAATGAGCAGTTCTTC
few	TRBV4-3	TRBJ1-1	.	CASSQVLLTGRNTEAFF	TGCGCCAGCAGCCAAGTTTTGCTCACAGGGAGGAACACTGAAGCTTTCTTT
.	TRBV6-2/TRBV6-3	TRBJ2-5	.	CASSSIRTETQYF	TGTGCCAGCAGTAGCATTCGGACGGAGACCCAGTACTTC
.	TRBV10-3	TRBJ2-1	.	CAISESGDEQFF	TGTGCCATCAGTGAGTCGGGCGATGAGCAGTTCTTC
few	TRBV12-3/TRBV12-4	TRBJ2-2	TRBD2	CASRTSGGNTGELFF	TGTGCCAGCAGGACTAGCGGGGGGAACACCGGGGAGCTGTTTTTT
few	TRBV5-1	TRBJ2-2	.	CASSLGAGAYSAGELLF	TGCGCCAGCAGCTTGGGGGCAGGGGCCTATTCTGCCGGGGAGCTGCTTTTT
.	TRBV20-1	TRBJ2-4	.	CSARGQNIQYF	TGCAGTGCTAGGGGGCAAAACATTCAGTACTTC
.	TRBV12-3/TRBV12-4	TRBJ2-6	.	CASNPRGRNVLTF	TGTGCCAGCAACCCAAGGGGTCGAAACGTCCTGACTTTC
few	TRBV11-2	TRBJ1-6	.	CASSLGDSSLHF	TGTGCCAGCAGCCTAGGGGATTCATCCCTCCACTTT
few	TRBV6-5	TRBJ1-1	.	CASSYSQGGTEAFF	TGTGCCAGCAGTTACTCACAGGGAGGGACTGAAGCTTTCTTT
.	TRBV18	TRBJ1-4	.	CASSPGTQEGGKLFF	TGTGCCAGCTCACCAGGAACGCAAGAGGGGGGAAAACTGTTTTTT
.	TRBV10-2	TRBJ2-7	TRBD2	CASSFLAGDEQYF	TGCGCCAGCAGTTTCCTAGCGGGAGACGAGCAGTACTTC
.	TRBV27	TRBJ2-5	TRBD1	CASSKPGQGKETQYF	TGTGCCAGCAGTAAACCGGGACAGGGGAAAGAGACCCAGTACTTC
few	TRBV6-6	TRBJ1-2	TRBD1	CASSYSRDRGDYGYTF	TGTGCCAGCAGTTACTCGAGGGACAGGGGTGACTATGGCTACACCTTC
.	TRBV24-1	TRBJ2-1	TRBD2	CATSDGGRLAGAEQLF	TGTGCCACCAGTGATGGGGGACGCCTAGCGGGGGCTGAGCAGCTCTTC
few	TRBV20-1	TRBJ2-4	.	CSAMIPRRKNIQYF	TGCAGTGCTATGATTCCCAGGAGGAAAAACATTCAGTACTTC